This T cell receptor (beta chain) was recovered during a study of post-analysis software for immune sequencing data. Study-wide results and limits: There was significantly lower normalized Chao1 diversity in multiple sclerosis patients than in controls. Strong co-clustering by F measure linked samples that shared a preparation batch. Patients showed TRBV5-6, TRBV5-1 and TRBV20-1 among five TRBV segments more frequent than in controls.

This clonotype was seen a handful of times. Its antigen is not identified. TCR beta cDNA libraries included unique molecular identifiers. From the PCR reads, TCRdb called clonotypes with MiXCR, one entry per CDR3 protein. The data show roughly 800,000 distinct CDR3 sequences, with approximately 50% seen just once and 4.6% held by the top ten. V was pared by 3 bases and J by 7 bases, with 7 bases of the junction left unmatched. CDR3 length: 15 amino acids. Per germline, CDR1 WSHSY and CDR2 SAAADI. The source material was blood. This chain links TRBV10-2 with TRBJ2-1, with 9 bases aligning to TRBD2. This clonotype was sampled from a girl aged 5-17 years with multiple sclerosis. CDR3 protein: CASSDRAGGRNEQFF. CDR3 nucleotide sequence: TGCGCCAGCAGTGACCGCGCGGGGGGGCGGAATGAGCAGTTCTTC.